The rows below give T cell receptor beta chains drawn from one sample of a study of blood T cell repertoires in COVID-19. Profiled with immunoSEQ multiplex PCR; TCRdb holds only in-frame clones, not every one. The table includes around 20,000 clones, approximately 87% detected once. The sequenced sample was peripheral blood. The receptors were gathered from a human donor in a cohort sampled during active COVID-19. The CDR3 runs from the conserved cysteine through the conserved F or W. A D gene is named only where the DNA matches it firmly. Clone sizes are given selectively: once, few, many, or a class where the clone is expanded.

size,J,D,V,DNA,CDR3
.,TRBJ2-7,.,TRBV9,TGTGCCAGCAGCGTAGCTAATGGGGCCGAGCAGTACTTC,CASSVANGAEQYF
.,TRBJ1-5,TRBD1,TRBV6-2/TRBV6-3,TGTGCCAGCAGCCTGACAGGGAGCCAGCCCCAGCATTTT,CASSLTGSQPQHF
.,TRBJ1-2,.,TRBV6-1,TGTGCCAGCAGTGAAGGGCCCACAGAGGGCTATGGCTACACCTTC,CASSEGPTEGYGYTF
.,TRBJ2-1,TRBD2,TRBV6-2/TRBV6-3,TGTGCCAGCAGTTTATGGACTAGCGGGAGATCCCACAATGAGCAGTTCTTC,CASSLWTSGRSHNEQFF
.,TRBJ1-2,.,TRBV25-1,TGTGCCAGCAGTGAGTCAGGCTATGGCTACACCTTC,CASSESGYGYTF
.,TRBJ2-2,TRBD2,TRBV5-1,TGCGCCAGCAGCGAGGGACTAGCGGGGAACACCGGGGAGCTGTTTTTT,CASSEGLAGNTGELFF
.,TRBJ1-5,TRBD1,TRBV5-1,TGCGCCAGCAGCCCAGGAGACAGGGACGGTCAGCCCCAGCATTTT,CASSPGDRDGQPQHF
.,TRBJ2-5,TRBD2,TRBV7-3,TGTGCCAGCAGCTTAACGGGAGGGCCGCCCCAAGAGACCCAGTACTTC,CASSLTGGPPQETQYF
few,TRBJ1-4,.,TRBV4-2,TGTGCCAGCAGCCAAGAGGGGGCAGGGACTAATGAAAAACTGTTTTTT,CASSQEGAGTNEKLFF
.,TRBJ2-5,TRBD2,TRBV11-2,TGTGCCAGCAGCTTTCGACTAGCGGTGCAAGAGACCCAGTACTTC,CASSFRLAVQETQYF
.,TRBJ2-5,.,TRBV21-1,TGTGCCAGCAGAGGGACATACCAAGAGACCCAGTACTTC,CASRGTYQETQYF
.,TRBJ2-6,.,TRBV29-1,TGCAGCGTTTTTGGGGAGTTTGGGGCCAACGTCCTGACTTTC,CSVFGEFGANVLTF
.,TRBJ1-5,TRBD1,TRBV15,TGTGCCACCAGCAGAGGGTCAGGCGGGACAGGGGTAGGAGGATATAGCAATCAGCCCCAGCATTTT,CATSRGSGGTGVGGYSNQPQHF
.,TRBJ1-3,.,TRBV18,TGTGCCAGCTCACCCGCCCGAGGAGACCTACGATACACTGGAAACACCATATATTTT,CASSPARGDLRYTGNTIYF
.,TRBJ2-7,.,TRBV4-1,TGCGCCAGCAGCCACGACAGCAACGAGCAGTACTTC,CASSHDSNEQYF
.,TRBJ2-6,TRBD1,TRBV18,TGTGCCAGCTCACCACCTAACGACAGGGCGTCTGGGGCCAACGTCCTGACTTTC,CASSPPNDRASGANVLTF
.,TRBJ2-7,.,TRBV6-5,TGTGCCAGCAAGGGGCAGGGGACGACCTACGAGCAGTACTTC,CASKGQGTTYEQYF
.,TRBJ2-3,.,TRBV7-4,TGTGCCAGCAGCTTTAGCAGGAGGCAACTCGGCACAGATACGCAGTATTTT,CASSFSRRQLGTDTQYF
.,TRBJ1-4,TRBD1,TRBV7-8,TGTGCCAGCAGCTTCGGGGGACAGGACTGGGAAAAACTGTTTTTT,CASSFGGQDWEKLFF
.,TRBJ1-5,TRBD1,TRBV27,TGTGCCAGCAGTTTATCGCCCCAGGGGGATCAGCCCCAGCATTTT,CASSLSPQGDQPQHF
.,TRBJ2-5,.,TRBV28,TGTGCCAGCAGTTTATCGCGGGGCCAAGAGACCCAGTACTTC,CASSLSRGQETQYF
.,TRBJ2-2,.,TRBV28,TGTGCCAGCAGTTTGGGGGCGACGGCAAACACCGGGGAGCTGTTTTTT,CASSLGATANTGELFF
.,TRBJ2-7,.,TRBV9,TGTGCCAGCAGCTCCAGGGGTTTACCCTACGAGCAGTACTTC,CASSSRGLPYEQYF
once,TRBJ2-2,.,TRBV24-1,TGTGCCACCAGGGAGGGAGTCACCGGGGAGCTGTTTTTT,CATREGVTGELFF
.,TRBJ2-1,TRBD2,TRBV9,TGTGCCAGCAGCGAATTACTAGCGGGGAAGCAGTTCTTC,CASSELLAGKQFF
.,TRBJ2-5,.,TRBV7-2,TGTGCCAGCAGCTTCCTAGTAGAGACCCAGTACTTC,CASSFLVETQYF
.,TRBJ2-2,TRBD2,TRBV5-1,TGCGCCAGCAGCGCCCAGGGACTAGGTCTACCCGGGGAGCTGTTTTTT,CASSAQGLGLPGELFF
.,TRBJ2-2,.,TRBV7-8,TGTGCCAGCAGGAATTCCAGGGGAACCGGGGAGCTGTTTTTT,CASRNSRGTGELFF
.,TRBJ1-4,.,TRBV6-1,TGTGCCAGCAGTGAAGATCCCGGCGGGGCTAATGAAAAACTGTTTTTT,CASSEDPGGANEKLFF
.,TRBJ2-3,.,TRBV7-3,TGTGCCAGCAGCCCGCGGGCAGGGGTGGCAGATACGCAGTATTTT,CASSPRAGVADTQYF
.,TRBJ1-1,TRBD1,TRBV5-6,TGTGCCAGCAGCTTGGCCGGTACAGGGGGTGAAGCTTTCTTT,CASSLAGTGGEAFF
once,TRBJ1-1,.,TRBV10-3,TGTGCCATCAGTGAGTTCCTGAAGTCGGCAGGCTTGAACACTGAAGCTTTCTTT,CAISEFLKSAGLNTEAFF
.,TRBJ1-5,TRBD1,TRBV6-5,TGTGCCAGCAGCCCCGGGACAGGGGGAGCGCCCCAGCATTTT,CASSPGTGGAPQHF
.,TRBJ2-3,.,TRBV5-1,TGCGCCAGCAGCTTGGACAGGACAGATACGCAGTATTTT,CASSLDRTDTQYF
.,TRBJ1-1,TRBD1,TRBV10-3,TGTGCCATCAGTGGGCAGGGGGAGACTGAAGCTTTCTTT,CAISGQGETEAFF
.,TRBJ1-2,.,TRBV14,TGTGCCAGCCGCCCCCCCCCAAGCGACTCTAACTATGGCTACACCTTC,CASRPPPSDSNYGYTF
.,TRBJ1-3,.,TRBV28,TGTGCCAGCAGGATACAGGCGCCTGGAAACACCATATATTTT,CASRIQAPGNTIYF
once,TRBJ2-1,.,TRBV7-2,TGTGCCAGCAGCTTAGGACCAGAGCGGGATGAGCAGTTCTTC,CASSLGPERDEQFF
.,TRBJ1-1,.,TRBV28,TGTGCCAGCAGTCCTGGACTTATGGGCGCTGAAGCTTTCTTT,CASSPGLMGAEAFF
.,TRBJ2-4,TRBD1,TRBV7-9,TGTGCCAGCAGCTGGGGACAGGAACAGTACTTC,CASSWGQEQYF
.,TRBJ2-7,.,TRBV28,TGTGCCAGCAGTCGTCCTGGACAGAACTACGAGCAGTACTTC,CASSRPGQNYEQYF
.,TRBJ2-5,.,TRBV18,TGTGCCAGCTCACCTGGGGGCGGTCAAGAGACCCAGTACTTC,CASSPGGGQETQYF
.,TRBJ1-1,.,TRBV5-8,TGTGCCAGCAGCCAAAGAAGCGGACGGCCTAACACTGAAGCTTTCTTT,CASSQRSGRPNTEAFF
.,TRBJ1-3,.,TRBV11-2,TGTGCCAGCAGCTTTGGCAGCGATCATGGAAACACCATATATTTT,CASSFGSDHGNTIYF
.,TRBJ2-2,TRBD2,TRBV5-1,TGCGCCAGCAGCTGGGGTAGTAGCGGGGCCGGGGAGCTGTTTTTT,CASSWGSSGAGELFF
.,TRBJ2-3,.,TRBV4-3,TGCGCCAGCAGCCAATTCGGCGGGGCCCCAAAAGCAGATACGCAGTATTTT,CASSQFGGAPKADTQYF
.,TRBJ1-5,.,TRBV28,TGTGCCAGCAGTTGGTACAGTGACAATCAGCCCCAGCATTTT,CASSWYSDNQPQHF